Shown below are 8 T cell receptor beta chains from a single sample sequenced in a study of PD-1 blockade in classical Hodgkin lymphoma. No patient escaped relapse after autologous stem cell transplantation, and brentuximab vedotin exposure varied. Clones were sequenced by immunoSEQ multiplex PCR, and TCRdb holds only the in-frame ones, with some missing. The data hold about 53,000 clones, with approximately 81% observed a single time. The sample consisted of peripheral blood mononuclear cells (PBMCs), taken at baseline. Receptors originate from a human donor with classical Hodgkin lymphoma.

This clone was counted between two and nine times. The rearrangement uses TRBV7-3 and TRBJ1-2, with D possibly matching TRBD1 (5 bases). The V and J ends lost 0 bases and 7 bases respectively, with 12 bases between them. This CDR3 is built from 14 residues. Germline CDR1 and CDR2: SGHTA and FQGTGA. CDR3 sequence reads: CASSLTGTGGGYTF. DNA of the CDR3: TGTGCCAGCAGCTTAACGGGTACAGGCGGTGGCTACACCTTC.

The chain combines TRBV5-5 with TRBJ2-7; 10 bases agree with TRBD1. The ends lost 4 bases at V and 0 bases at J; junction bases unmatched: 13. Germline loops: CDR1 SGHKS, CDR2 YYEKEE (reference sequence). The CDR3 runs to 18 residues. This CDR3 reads CASSLPDRGSVSSYEQYF. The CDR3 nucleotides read TGTGCCAGCAGCCTACCGGACAGGGGGTCTGTTAGCTCCTACGAGCAGTACTTC.

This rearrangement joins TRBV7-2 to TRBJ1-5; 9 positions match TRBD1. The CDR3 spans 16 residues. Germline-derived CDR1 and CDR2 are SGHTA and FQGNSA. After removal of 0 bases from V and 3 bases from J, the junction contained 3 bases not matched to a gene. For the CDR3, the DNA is TGTGCCAGCAGCTTAGCAGGGACAGGGCACAATCAGCCCCAGCATTTT. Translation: CASSLAGTGHNQPQHF.

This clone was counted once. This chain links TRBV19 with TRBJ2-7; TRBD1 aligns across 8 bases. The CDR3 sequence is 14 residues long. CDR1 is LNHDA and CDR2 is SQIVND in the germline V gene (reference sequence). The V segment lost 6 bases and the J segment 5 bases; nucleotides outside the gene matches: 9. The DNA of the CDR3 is TGTGCCAGTAGGACGACAGGGGTATCGGACGAGCAGTACTTC. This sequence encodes CASRTTGVSDEQYF.

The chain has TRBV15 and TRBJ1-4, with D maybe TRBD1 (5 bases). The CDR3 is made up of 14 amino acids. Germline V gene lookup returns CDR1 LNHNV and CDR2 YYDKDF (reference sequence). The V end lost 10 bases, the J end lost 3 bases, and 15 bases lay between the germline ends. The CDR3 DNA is TGTGCCAGCAGACAGCCTGGAGCTAATGAAAAACTGTTTTTT. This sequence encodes CASRQPGANEKLFF.

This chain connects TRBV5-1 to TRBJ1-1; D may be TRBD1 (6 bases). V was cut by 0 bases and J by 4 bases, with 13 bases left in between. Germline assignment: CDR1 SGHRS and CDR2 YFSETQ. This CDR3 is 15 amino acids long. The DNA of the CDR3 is TGCGCCAGCAGCTTGGGGACAGCGGGGAGCACTGAAGCTTTCTTT. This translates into CASSLGTAGSTEAFF.

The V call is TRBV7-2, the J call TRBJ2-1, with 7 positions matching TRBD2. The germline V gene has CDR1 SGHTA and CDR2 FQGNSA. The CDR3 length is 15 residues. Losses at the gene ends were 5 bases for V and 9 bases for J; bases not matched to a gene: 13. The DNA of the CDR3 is TGTGCCAGCAGCGTCTGGGAGGGCCGAGTTGGTGAGCAGTTCTTC. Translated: CASSVWEGRVGEQFF.

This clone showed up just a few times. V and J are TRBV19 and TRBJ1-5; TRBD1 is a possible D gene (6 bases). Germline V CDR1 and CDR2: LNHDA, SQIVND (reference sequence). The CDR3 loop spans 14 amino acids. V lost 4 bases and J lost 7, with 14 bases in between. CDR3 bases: TGTGCCAGTAGTAAGGGCGGGGGCGAGCAGCCCCAGCATTTT. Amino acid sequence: CASSKGGGEQPQHF.